This T cell receptor beta chain was captured by sequencing in a study of blood T cell repertoires in COVID-19. At the level of the study: Acute and convalescent COVID-19 samples came from the United States, Italy and Spain. T cells, B-cell-depleted T cells, or PBMCs supplied cDNA or gDNA.

Trimming at V came to 3 bases and at J to 7 bases, leaving 3 bases not matched to a gene. Germline-derived CDR1 and CDR2 are ENHRY and SYGVKD. This CDR3 has 15 residues. Residents of approximately 25 US areas, aged about 18 to 89 years, made up the participants. What the recovered Cohort 3 donors had was two negative PCRs, clearance, or symptom resolution. Assay: immunoSEQ multiplex PCR; the TCRdb copy retains only in-frame clones and omits some. The sample records roughly 300,000 clones, around 87% being singletons. The origin of this receptor is a woman younger than 45 who had recovered from COVID-19. Sequencing was carried out using PBMCs or T cells enriched from blood (not recorded which). V is TRBV10-3 and J is TRBJ1-6; the match to TRBD1 covers 10 bases. The CDR3 loop is CAISDPTGGNSPLHF. For the CDR3, the DNA is TGTGCCATCAGTGACCCGACAGGGGGCAATTCACCCCTCCACTTT.